Listed below are T cell receptor beta chains from one sample, sequenced in a study of cytomegalovirus exposure and HLA in healthy donors. The method was immunoSEQ multiplex PCR; TCRdb's version includes in-frame clones alone and lacks a portion of them. Of about 200,000 clones detected, about nine tenths appear once; the ten largest clones hold 2% to 2.5%. Sequenced: PBMCs. These receptors all come from a woman aged 18-30 years in good health and CMV-seropositive. Both conserved end residues are part of each CDR3. The order of the fields is J gene, V gene, D gene, clone size, CDR3 protein, CDR3 DNA. D genes are given only for firm matches. A clone size is listed for some rows: how often the clone was seen (once, few, many), or a class if it is expanded.

>TRBJ2-7|TRBV5-1|NA|NA
CASSVKQGPTYEQYF
TGCGCCAGCAGCGTAAAGCAGGGTCCGACCTACGAGCAGTACTTC
>TRBJ1-1|TRBV7-9|NA|NA
CASSAVVSSNTEAFF
TGTGCCAGCAGCGCCGTTGTATCGAGCAACACTGAAGCTTTCTTT
>TRBJ2-1|TRBV4-1|TRBD1|NA
CASSRETGAGSEQFF
TGCGCCAGCAGCCGAGAGACAGGGGCAGGGAGTGAGCAGTTCTTC
>TRBJ2-3|TRBV9|NA|NA
CASTPSVSTDTQYF
TGTGCCAGCACCCCCTCAGTTAGCACAGATACGCAGTATTTT
>TRBJ1-2|TRBV28|NA|NA
CASYRIANYGYTF
TGTGCCAGTTACAGGATAGCTAACTATGGCTACACCTTC
>TRBJ1-3|TRBV7-9|NA|NA
CASSPRGVSGNTIYF
TGTGCCAGCAGCCCCAGAGGCGTCTCTGGAAACACCATATATTTT
>TRBJ2-1|TRBV27|NA|NA
CASSWRGYYNEQFF
TGTGCCAGCAGTTGGCGGGGTTATTACAATGAGCAGTTCTTC
>TRBJ2-7|TRBV10-2|TRBD1|NA
CASSSGVGQGPYEQYF
TGCGCCAGCAGTTCGGGCGTCGGACAGGGCCCCTACGAGCAGTACTTC
>TRBJ1-5|TRBV10-2|NA|NA
CASSESPGHIGNQPQHF
TGCGCCAGCAGTGAGTCTCCGGGACACATAGGGAATCAGCCCCAGCATTTT
>TRBJ2-2|TRBV9|NA|NA
CASSVEGRNTGELFF
TGTGCCAGCAGCGTAGAGGGGCGGAACACCGGGGAGCTGTTTTTT
>TRBJ2-1|TRBV4-2|TRBD2|once
CASSQFTSDEQFF
TGTGCCAGCAGCCAATTCACTAGCGATGAGCAGTTCTTC
>TRBJ2-2|TRBV11-1|NA|NA
CASSFRHMELFF
TGTGCCAGCAGCTTTCGACACATGGAGCTGTTTTTT
>TRBJ2-5|TRBV28|NA|NA
CASSPPRRAETQYF
TGTGCCAGCAGTCCCCCACGGAGGGCAGAGACCCAGTACTTC
>TRBJ2-2|TRBV28|TRBD2|NA
CASSLILSGRAEERTGELFF
TGTGCCAGCAGTTTAATATTGAGCGGGAGGGCCGAAGAGAGGACCGGGGAGCTGTTTTTT
>TRBJ2-7|TRBV4-2|NA|NA
CASSQSSAAQTYEQYF
TGTGCCAGCAGCCAGAGCTCGGCAGCGCAAACCTACGAGCAGTACTTC
>TRBJ2-1|TRBV19|TRBD2|NA
CASTEAGTSGSQSYNEQFF
TGTGCCAGTACCGAGGCCGGGACTAGCGGGAGCCAATCCTACAATGAGCAGTTCTTC
>TRBJ1-3|TRBV7-7|TRBD1|NA
CASSPGTAAGNTIYF
TGTGCCAGCAGCCCGGGGACAGCGGCTGGAAACACCATATATTTT
>TRBJ1-3|TRBV2|NA|NA
CASSVGQMSGNTIYF
TGTGCCAGCAGCGTTGGACAGATGTCTGGAAACACCATATATTTT
>TRBJ2-1|TRBV30|NA|NA
CAWSPRVHNEQFF
TGTGCCTGGAGTCCGAGGGTTCACAATGAGCAGTTCTTC
>TRBJ2-7|TRBV9|NA|NA
CASSTPRHRVSGPRRAGFYEQYF
TGTGCCAGCAGCACCCCCCGCCACCGGGTTTCAGGTCCGCGCAGGGCAGGGTTCTACGAGCAGTACTTC
>TRBJ1-5|TRBV25-1|NA|NA
CASSEGSYSNQPQHF
TGTGCCAGCAGTGAAGGCAGTTATAGCAATCAGCCCCAGCATTTT
>TRBJ2-2|TRBV27|TRBD1|NA
CASLGQGDTGELFF
TGTGCCAGCTTAGGACAGGGGGACACCGGGGAGCTGTTTTTT
>TRBJ2-7|TRBV27|NA|NA
CASSLSRTTAQGEQYF
TGTGCCAGCAGTTTATCGCGAACCACAGCGCAGGGCGAGCAGTACTTC
>TRBJ1-2|TRBV29-1|NA|NA
CSVGEGIGVYTF
TGCAGCGTTGGGGAGGGGATTGGCGTGTACACCTTC
>TRBJ2-1|TRBV19|TRBD2|NA
CASSITSGNYNEQFF
TGTGCCAGTAGTATTACCAGCGGGAACTACAATGAGCAGTTCTTC
>TRBJ2-1|TRBV11-3|TRBD2|NA
CASSLLTSGRDEQFF
TGTGCCAGCAGCTTATTGACTAGCGGGAGAGATGAGCAGTTCTTC
>TRBJ2-3|TRBV5-1|TRBD2|NA
CASSFRTSGRSRPAGDTQYF
TGCGCCAGCAGCTTTCGGACTAGCGGGAGGTCCCGCCCGGCCGGAGATACGCAGTATTTT
>TRBJ2-1|TRBV19|TRBD1|NA
CASSVRGNEQFF
TGTGCCAGTAGCGTCAGGGGGAATGAGCAGTTCTTC
>TRBJ2-3|TRBV6-1|NA|NA
CASSSGADTQYF
TGTGCCAGCAGCTCAGGGGCAGATACGCAGTATTTT
>TRBJ2-7|TRBV15|TRBD2|NA
CATSRGPGGPLYEQYF
TGTGCCACCAGCAGAGGTCCGGGAGGGCCTCTCTACGAGCAGTACTTC
>TRBJ2-1|TRBV5-6|NA|NA
CASSPKTVYNEQFF
TGTGCCAGCAGCCCAAAGACAGTGTACAATGAGCAGTTCTTC
>TRBJ2-2|TRBV28|TRBD2|NA
CASSFSGRGAGELFF
TGTGCCAGCAGTTTTTCAGGGAGGGGTGCCGGGGAGCTGTTTTTT
>TRBJ2-2|TRBV5-1|TRBD1|NA
CASSLPGGNTGELFF
TGCGCCAGCAGCTTGCCAGGGGGAAACACCGGGGAGCTGTTTTTT
>TRBJ2-1|TRBV27|TRBD2|NA
CASSRTSGRSGQFF
TGTGCCAGCTCGAGGACTAGCGGACGCTCGGGGCAGTTCTTC
>TRBJ1-1|TRBV27|NA|NA
CASSHAGNTEAFF
TGTGCCAGCAGTCATGCGGGGAACACTGAAGCTTTCTTT
>TRBJ1-1|TRBV13|NA|NA
CASSSTVNMNTEAFF
TGTGCCAGCAGCTCGACAGTTAACATGAACACTGAAGCTTTCTTT
>TRBJ2-5|TRBV6-5|TRBD2|NA
CASLGGETQYF
TGTGCCAGCCTGGGAGGGGAGACCCAGTACTTC
>TRBJ2-7|TRBV30|TRBD1|NA
CAWMGQGSYEQYF
TGTGCCTGGATGGGACAGGGGAGCTACGAGCAGTACTTC
>TRBJ2-1|TRBV19|NA|NA
CASSIMGSGPSSYNEQFF
TGTGCCAGTAGTATAATGGGGAGCGGACCGAGCTCCTACAATGAGCAGTTCTTC
>TRBJ2-1|TRBV19|TRBD2|NA
CASSIEVAGRQFF
TGTGCCAGTAGTATAGAAGTAGCGGGAAGGCAGTTCTTC
>TRBJ2-7|TRBV19|TRBD2|NA
CASSPGTRNYEQYF
TGTGCCAGTAGTCCCGGGACTAGGAACTACGAGCAGTACTTC
>TRBJ2-1|TRBV7-8|TRBD2|once
CASSEWTSGRARNEQFF
TGTGCCAGCAGCGAGTGGACTAGCGGGAGGGCCCGGAATGAGCAGTTCTTC
>TRBJ2-6|TRBV5-8|NA|NA
CASSRGSGANVLTF
TGTGCCAGCAGCCGGGGGTCTGGGGCCAACGTCCTGACTTTC
>TRBJ2-1|TRBV7-8|TRBD2|NA
CASTPDTYSGGRYNEQFF
TGTGCCAGCACCCCAGATACTTATAGCGGGGGACGTTACAATGAGCAGTTCTTC
>TRBJ2-4|TRBV9|TRBD1|NA
CASSLHGTGALNIQYF
TGTGCCAGCAGCCTCCACGGGACAGGGGCCTTGAACATTCAGTACTTC
>TRBJ1-1|TRBV29-1|NA|NA
CSVEGASNTEAFF
TGCAGCGTTGAAGGGGCGTCGAACACTGAAGCTTTCTTT
>TRBJ2-1|TRBV5-6|TRBD1|NA
CASSPGQGLYNEQFF
TGTGCCAGCAGCCCGGGACAGGGGCTCTACAATGAGCAGTTCTTC
>TRBJ1-1|TRBV19|TRBD1|NA
CASCTGTGFTEAFF
TGTGCCAGTTGTACCGGGACAGGGTTTACTGAAGCTTTCTTT
>TRBJ2-7|TRBV7-9|TRBD2|NA
CASSYPGLAGIYEQYF
TGTGCCAGCAGCTACCCAGGACTAGCGGGAATCTACGAGCAGTACTTC
>TRBJ2-3|TRBV30|TRBD2|NA
CAWDRPRTSGIDTQYF
TGTGCCTGGGATCGACCTCGGACTAGCGGCATAGATACGCAGTATTTT